This T cell receptor (beta chain) was documented in a study of cytomegalovirus exposure and HLA in healthy donors. Background on the study: From donors who were HLA-typed, an early data release held about 89 million unique TCRs.

This PCR relied on a set of 60 Vbeta primers and 13 Jbeta primers. Data came from immunoSEQ multiplex PCR; TCRdb stores just in-frame clones and leaves some out. The sample lists roughly 180,000 clones, around 82% seen once, with less than 2.5% in the top ten. V shed 3 bases and J shed 1 base, with 13 bases lying between them. CDR3 length: 16 amino acids. Germline V gene data show CDR1 as MNHEY and CDR2 as SMNVEV (reference sequence). Notes on this clone: The antigen is unknown.

Study findings and constraints: A later analysis revealed that TCR association rates differed between HLA loci, peaking at DRB1 and bottoming out at HLA-C. The sole available immune exposure information was CMV serostatus.

The clonotype comes from a woman aged 30 to 39 in good health and CMV-seropositive. Specimen: PBMCs. J is TRBJ2-4 and V is TRBV27, with a weak D call TRBD1 (5 bases). DNA for the CDR3: TGTGCCAGCAGTTTTGGGGCCATTACCGCCAAAAACATTCAGTACTTC. Amino acids: CASSFGAITAKNIQYF.